What follows are 18 T cell receptor beta chains derived from one specimen sequenced in a study of patients and donors after allogeneic stem cell transplantation. TCRdb independently ran MiXCR on the RT-PCR reads; one entry per CDR3 protein. The data show roughly 150,000 distinct CDR3 sequences, 24% seen once. The sequenced material came from blood, either unsorted or a sorted T cell fraction (not recorded which). These receptors were collected from a human donor who was either an allogeneic HSCT recipient or a stem cell or donor lymphocyte infusion donor (not recorded which). It is not recorded whose cells these are; they may come from a transplant donor.

This clonotype was recorded a few times. This chain connects TRBV12-3 or TRBV12-4 to TRBJ1-6, with D unclear. V was clipped by 7 bases and J by 7 bases, with 14 bases between them. This CDR3 region has 14 residues. This chain's CDR3 is CASNVGDRNSPLHF. The CDR3 region has the DNA TGTGCCAGCAACGTGGGAGATCGAAATTCACCCCTCCACTTT.

The J gene is TRBJ2-3, the V gene TRBV6-5, with 12 bases matching TRBD1. The CDR3 has 16 residues. Trimming took 6 bases from V and 6 from J; bases not matched to a gene: 10. Germline V CDR1 and CDR2: MNHEY, SVGAGI. This chain's CDR3 is CASSYSRGQGADTQYF. The CDR3 region has the DNA TGTGCCAGCAGCTATTCCCGGGGACAGGGGGCGGATACGCAGTATTTT.

The table lists this clonotype with a few counts. The rearrangement links TRBV20-1 to TRBJ1-4; D is unclear. Germline V gene sequence: CDR1 DFQATT, CDR2 SNEGSKA (reference sequence). Trimming took off 6 bases at V and 0 bases at J, with 8 bases between the two ends. The CDR3 runs to 13 residues. CDR3 sequence: CSAGSPTNEKLFF. CDR3 bases: TGCAGTGCCGGCTCTCCAACTAATGAAAAACTGTTTTTT.

This clonotype occurred a few times. V gene TRBV5-6 combines with J gene TRBJ1-4; 8 bases line up with TRBD1. CDR1 and CDR2 from the germline V gene are SGHDT and YYEEEE. The CDR3 contains 17 residues. The V gene end was trimmed by 2 bases and the J gene end by 5 bases; junction bases not matched to a gene: 11. The CDR3 DNA reads as TGTGCCAGCAGCTTCATTTCGACAGGGGCTAAAAATGAAAAACTGTTTTTT. As protein: CASSFISTGAKNEKLFF.

This clonotype appeared a single time. The J gene is TRBJ2-7, the V gene TRBV3-1; TRBD2 might be the D (5 bases). V dropped 1 base and J dropped 3 bases, with 13 bases sitting between them. The CDR3 is 15 amino acids. Per the germline V gene, CDR1 is LGHDT and CDR2 is YNNKEL (reference sequence). The CDR3 spells CASSQAPLGDYEQYF. CDR3 sequence (DNA): TGTGCCAGCAGCCAAGCGCCTTTGGGAGACTACGAGCAGTACTTC.

This rearrangement joins TRBV5-1 to TRBJ1-3; D may be TRBD1 (5 bases). Trimming stripped 6 bases from V and 0 bases from J, with 10 bases between. CDR1 is SGHRS and CDR2 is YFSETQ in the germline V gene. The CDR3 consists of 14 residues. The CDR3 protein is CASNPGSSGNTIYF. As DNA, the CDR3 is TGCGCCAGCAATCCAGGGAGCTCTGGAAACACCATATATTTT.

This chain connects TRBV5-1 to TRBJ1-5, with 7 bases aligning to TRBD1. The germline V gene encodes CDR1 SGHRS and CDR2 YFSETQ. The V and J ends lost 1 base and 7 bases, in that order; junction bases with no gene match: 11. CDR3 size: 16 residues. CDR3 loop: CASSLKGGKHHQPQHF. In DNA form, the CDR3 reads TGCGCCAGCAGCTTGAAAGGGGGCAAGCATCACCAGCCCCAGCATTTT.

This clonotype was seen more than once but under ten times. The V gene is TRBV29-1, the J gene TRBJ2-1; TRBD1 agrees at 8 bases. The CDR3 runs to 14 residues. Germline V gene lookup returns CDR1 SQVTM and CDR2 ANQGSEA. The V segment lost 7 bases and the J segment 8 bases; nucleotides outside the gene matches: 13. Here the CDR3 DNA reads TGCAGCGACCCTAAAGGACAGGGAAAATATGAGCAGTTCTTC. Translation gives CSDPKGQGKYEQFF.

The chain links TRBV6-2 or TRBV6-3 to TRBJ2-1; TRBD1 is a possible D gene (5 bases). Trimming took 6 bases from V and 6 from J, leaving 12 bases between them. The CDR3 spans 13 residues. CDR1 and CDR2 from the germline V gene are MNHEY and SVGEGT. The CDR3 here is CASSLIRGNEQFF. The CDR3 DNA sequence: TGTGCCAGCAGCCTCATTAGGGGCAATGAGCAGTTCTTC.

This chain connects TRBV5-5 to TRBJ2-3, with D perhaps TRBD1 (6 bases). Germline V gene sequence: CDR1 SGHKS, CDR2 YYEKEE (reference sequence). The CDR3 runs 15 residues. V lost 5 bases, J lost 1 base, and 14 bases lay in between. The CDR3 spells CASRSLRQGTDTQYF. As DNA, the CDR3 is TGTGCCAGCAGAAGCCTACGACAGGGCACAGATACGCAGTATTTT.

This clonotype was seen many times. The genes are TRBV7-9 and TRBJ1-4; D is uncertain. V lost 8 bases and J 3 bases, leaving 13 bases between the germline ends. Germline V gene data show CDR1 as SEHNR and CDR2 as FQNEAQ (reference sequence). CDR3 length equals 14 residues. This CDR3 is CASDTGRANEKLFF. For the CDR3, the DNA is TGTGCCAGCGATACGGGTAGAGCTAATGAAAAACTGTTTTTT.

Details on this clonotype: A read error may produce the germline difference seen at one junction end. The J gene is TRBJ2-3, the V gene TRBV9; 7 positions agree with TRBD2. The CDR3 runs to 15 residues. The germline V gene has CDR1 SGDLS and CDR2 YYNGEE. CDR3 DNA sequence: TGTACCAGCAGCACCAGCGGGGCCGACACAGATACGCAGTATTTT. As protein: CTSSTSGADTDTQYF.

The CDR3 DNA sequence: TGCGCCAGCAGCTTGGTTGGGTCCTCCTACGAGCAGTACTTC. Translated, it gives CASSLVGSSYEQYF. The rearrangement uses TRBV5-1 and TRBJ2-7; D is uncertain. Germline V gives CDR1 SGHRS, CDR2 YFSETQ. The CDR3 spans 14 residues. V was shortened by 0 bases and J by 0 bases, with 7 bases between the two germline ends.

This sequence joins TRBV14 and TRBJ2-4, with D hard to call. V was cut by 2 bases and J by 8 bases, with 10 bases left in between. The length of the CDR3 is 13 residues. CDR1 and CDR2 (germline): SGHDN, FVKESK. CDR3 nucleotides: TGTGCCAGCAGCCAAAATGGCCGGGACATTCAGTACTTC. Encoded protein: CASSQNGRDIQYF.

Only a few counts were recorded for this clonotype. For the CDR3, the DNA is TGCAGTGGGTGGACAGGGAACACCTACGAGCAGTACTTC. Translation gives CSGWTGNTYEQYF. The chain uses TRBV20-1 and TRBJ2-7; 8 bases line up with TRBD1. The V and J ends lost 7 bases and 2 bases, in that order; junction bases with no gene match: 7. CDR1 and CDR2 from the germline V gene are DFQATT and SNEGSKA (reference sequence). The CDR3 totals 13 residues.

This clonotype was counted a few times. The chain uses TRBV20-1 and TRBJ1-4; D uncertain. V shed 3 bases and J shed 8 bases, with 19 bases lying between them. This CDR3 comprises 15 residues. Germline-derived CDR1 and CDR2 are DFQATT and SNEGSKA (reference sequence). The CDR3 loop reads CSARPGREASEKLFF. CDR3 in DNA: TGCAGTGCTAGGCCGGGTAGGGAGGCTAGCGAAAAACTGTTTTTT.

The chain is built from TRBV20-1 and TRBJ2-7; 9 bases agree with TRBD2. Germline CDR1 and CDR2: DFQATT and SNEGSKA (reference sequence). The CDR3 length is 18 residues. After removal of 0 bases from V and 0 bases from J, the junction contained 12 bases not matched to a gene. Written as DNA, the CDR3 is TGCAGTGCTAGAGACCCATCCAGTAGCGGGGGTTTCTCCTACGAGCAGTACTTC. Protein: CSARDPSSSGGFSYEQYF.

This rearrangement joins TRBV5-1 to TRBJ2-4; D possibly corresponds to TRBD2 (6 bases). The CDR3 has 16 amino acids. Germline V gene sequence: CDR1 SGHRS, CDR2 YFSETQ. The germline V and J ends were trimmed by 1 base and 8 bases, with 19 bases remaining between them. The CDR3 sequence: CASSLFSGTSGDIQYF. The DNA of the CDR3 is TGCGCCAGCAGCTTGTTCTCGGGAACCTCGGGGGACATTCAGTACTTC.